This T cell receptor (beta chain) appears in the sequencing data of a study of blood T cell repertoires in COVID-19. Study context: Material from acute and convalescent COVID-19 was sourced from the United States, Italy and Spain. The analysed material was cDNA or gDNA that came from T cells, B-cell-depleted T cells, or PBMCs.

In the source study's methods: Reference gene primer amplification gave estimated nucleated cell counts. The repertoire was sequenced with immunoSEQ multiplex PCR; TCRdb's copy has only in-frame clones and lacks some. V and J calls and clone size are given by that table; D and trimming were obtained from the DNA. The table lists approximately 68,000 clones, roughly 87% of them singletons. Germline V gene lookup returns CDR1 SGHRS and CDR2 YFSETQ. V lost 1 base and J lost 0, with 10 bases in between. The CDR3 is made up of 15 amino acids. The receptor's source is a man over 45 with active COVID-19. Material: peripheral blood. The chain employs TRBV5-1 and TRBJ1-2; no reliable D call. In DNA, the CDR3 is TGCGCCAGCAGCTTGAGTCTGGAGTCTAACTATGGCTACACCTTC. It encodes CASSLSLESNYGYTF.